This T cell receptor beta chain was sequenced in a study of cytomegalovirus exposure and HLA in healthy donors. PCR was performed using 60 Vbeta and 13 Jbeta primers. The data were produced by immunoSEQ multiplex PCR, yet TCRdb's version contains in-frame clones alone and is incomplete. The data show approximately 120,000 clones, roughly 75% seen once. The V gene's germline CDR1 is MGHRA and CDR2 YSYEKL. CDR3 length equals 14 residues. Trimming cost V 3 bases and J 4 bases, with 7 bases left between them. The clonotype was recovered from a female donor in good health and CMV-seronegative. Sequencing was carried out using PBMCs. The rearrangement joins TRBV4-1 to TRBJ1-6; D is undetermined. DNA of the CDR3: TGCGCCAGCAGCCAGGGCCTTTATAATTCACCCCTCCACTTT. Its translation is CASSQGLYNSPLHF.